Described below is a single T cell receptor beta chain sequence and its context. Its antigen is not known. V was trimmed by 6 bases and J by 2 bases, leaving 10 bases between them. Looked up from germline, CDR1 is MDHEN and CDR2 is SYDVKM. CDR3 length: 14 residues. Repertoires were generated with immunoSEQ multiplex PCR, while TCRdb's copy carries only in-frame clones and drops some. The sample holds 600,000 to 750,000 clones; over 55% are singletons and the top ten take over 1.5%. This sample was included in a study of shared clonotypes between healthy human individuals. General study points: Non-shared clonotypes displayed generation probabilities falling below those of clonotypes present in all four donors.

Material: memory CD4+ T cells sorted from blood. Sample subset: CD45RA-negative fraction. This clonotype was sampled from a woman in her 30s in good health. This chain uses TRBV28 with TRBJ2-2; no clear D. The CDR3 sequence is CASRILGNTGELFF. In DNA form, the CDR3 reads TGTGCCAGCAGGATTCTGGGTAACACCGGGGAGCTGTTTTTT.